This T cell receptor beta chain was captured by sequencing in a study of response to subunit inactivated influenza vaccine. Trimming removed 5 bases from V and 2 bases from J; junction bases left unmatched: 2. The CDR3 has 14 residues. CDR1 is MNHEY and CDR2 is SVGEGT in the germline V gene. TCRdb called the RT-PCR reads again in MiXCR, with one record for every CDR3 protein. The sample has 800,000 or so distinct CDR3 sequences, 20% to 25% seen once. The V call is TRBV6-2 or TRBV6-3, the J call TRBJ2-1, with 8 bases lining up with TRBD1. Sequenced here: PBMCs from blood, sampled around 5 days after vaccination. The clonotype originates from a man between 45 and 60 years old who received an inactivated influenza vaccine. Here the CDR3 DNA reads TGTGCCAGCAGTATGGACAGGGCCTACAATGAGCAGTTCTTC. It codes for CASSMDRAYNEQFF.